In its sample, the clone carrying this T cell receptor (beta chain) was seen a few times. The length of the CDR3 is 17 residues. Germline assignment: CDR1 PRHDT and CDR2 FYEKMQ (reference sequence). V was shortened by 5 bases and J by 5 bases, with 19 bases between the two germline ends. The sample comes from a study of blood T cell repertoires in COVID-19. Study-wide context: Specimens from acute and convalescent COVID-19 originated in the United States, Italy and Spain. Sources were T cells, B-cell-depleted T cells, or PBMCs; the material itself was cDNA or gDNA.

Some clones are missing from TCRdb's copy, which holds only in-frame ones; the method was immunoSEQ multiplex PCR. The sample gives 150,000 or so clones, approximately 87% of which show up once; around 6.1% is in the top ten. The chain employs TRBV13 and TRBJ1-6, with D possibly matching TRBD1 (5 bases). The specimen was peripheral blood. The receptor comes from a man older than 75 with acute or convalescent COVID-19. For the CDR3, the DNA is TGTGCCAGCAGCACGCGTCAGGGAGGGACCCATAATTCACCCCTCCACTTT. It translates to CASSTRQGGTHNSPLHF.